The clone carrying this T cell receptor (beta chain) was observed at least ten times. TCR beta CDR3 regions were amplified from RNA transcripts. During a first-round RT-PCR of the TCR CDR3, the HTBI primer set was used. TCRdb re-analysed the multiplex PCR reads in MiXCR, keeping a single row per CDR3 protein. The data contain 500,000 to 550,000 distinct CDR3 sequences, 15% to 20% of them seen just once; the ten biggest clones take up over 45%. These data come from a study of T cells in Graves' hyperthyroidism and ophthalmopathy. Study in general: Peripheral blood was taken when the disease was first diagnosed, before any treatment began.

V dropped 6 bases and J dropped 3 bases, with 13 bases sitting between them. The CDR3 has 14 residues. Germline CDR1 is SNHLY and CDR2 is FYNNEI. The sequencing sample was made of blood. The source of this sequence is a man in his forties with Graves' ophthalmopathy. The rearrangement uses TRBV2 and TRBJ2-3; a weak D match, TRBD2 (5 bases). This CDR3 is CASRGNGMTDTQYF. The CDR3 DNA reads TGTGCCAGCAGGGGAAACGGGATGACAGATACGCAGTATTTT.